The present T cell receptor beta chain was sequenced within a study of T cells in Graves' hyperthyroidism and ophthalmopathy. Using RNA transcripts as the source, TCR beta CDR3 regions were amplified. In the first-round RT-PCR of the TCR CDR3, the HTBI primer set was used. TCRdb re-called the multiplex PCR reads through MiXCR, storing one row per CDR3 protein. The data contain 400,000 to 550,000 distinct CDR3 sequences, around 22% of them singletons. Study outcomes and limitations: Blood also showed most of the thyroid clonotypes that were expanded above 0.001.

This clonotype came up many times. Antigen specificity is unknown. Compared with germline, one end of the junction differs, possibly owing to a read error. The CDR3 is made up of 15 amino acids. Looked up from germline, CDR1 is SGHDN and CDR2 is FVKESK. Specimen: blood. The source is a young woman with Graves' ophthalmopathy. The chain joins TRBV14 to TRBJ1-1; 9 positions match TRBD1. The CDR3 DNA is TGTGCCAGCAGCCCGGGACAGGGAGGAGGCACTGAAGCTTCCTTT. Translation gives CASSPGQGGGTEASF.